This T cell receptor beta chain was obtained from a study of shared clonotypes between healthy human individuals. Germline V gives CDR1 MGHRA, CDR2 YSYEKL. Trimming removed 3 bases at V and 1 base at J, with 12 bases between. This CDR3 region has 16 residues. The table came from immunoSEQ multiplex PCR; TCRdb's copy has only in-frame clones and leaves some out. The data contain about 470,000 clones, about 76% of them singletons. For genomic DNA, unsorted samples relied on about 90 million PBMCs. This TCR was recovered from a woman in her forties in good health. Some clones in this sample may be carry-over from other donors' samples. V gene TRBV4-1 combines with J gene TRBJ2-2, with D perhaps matching TRBD2 (6 bases). The sequenced sample consisted of PBMCs. CDR3 region: CASSHTGLRNTGELFF. The CDR3 nucleotides are TGCGCCAGCAGCCACACGGGACTCCGGAACACCGGGGAGCTGTTTTTT.